Below, 3 T cell receptor beta chains from the same sample are listed, as sequenced in a study of blood T cells in healthy people across ages. Primed by a sample-barcoded 5' primer and a J-beta primer mix, a second PCR proceeded for 7 to 11 cycles. One entry per CDR3 protein results from TCRdb running MiXCR on the 5' RACE reads. The repertoire includes fewer than 700,000 distinct CDR3 sequences, 40% to 45% of them detected once, and 25% to 35% sits in the top ten. Sequencing was carried out using blood. Receptors were obtained from a man older than 75 in good health.

The table lists this clonotype with a few counts. CDR3 in amino acids: CASSPRTGGDETQYF. CDR3 sequence (DNA): TGCGCCAGCAGCCCAAGGACAGGGGGCGATGAGACCCAGTACTTC. The chain recombines TRBV5-1 with TRBJ2-5; 11 bases are shared with TRBD1. In germline, CDR1 is SGHRS, CDR2 YFSETQ. V shed 4 bases, J shed 5 bases, and the junction held 7 bases outside the gene matches. This CDR3 contains 15 residues.

The CDR3: CSALGGGGQGETQYF. The CDR3, as DNA: TGCAGCGCCCTGGGGGGGGGCGGACAGGGAGAGACCCAGTACTTC. The chain has TRBV29-1 and TRBJ2-7, with D possibly being TRBD1 (8 bases). The J call may be mistaken, given a closer DNA end match to TRBJ2-5. Germline V gene sequence: CDR1 SQVTM, CDR2 ANQGSEA. CDR3 length equals 15 residues.

In its sample, this clonotype was seen a few times. The J gene is TRBJ2-4, the V gene TRBV12-3 or TRBV12-4; 8 nucleotides align to TRBD1. The trim removed 4 bases at V and 5 bases at J, leaving 19 bases unmatched. There are 19 residues in the CDR3. CDR3 residues: CASSSPPNRGTSLQNIQYF. CDR3 nucleotides: TGTGCCAGCAGTTCCCCCCCTAACAGGGGGACGTCTCTCCAAAACATTCAGTACTTC.